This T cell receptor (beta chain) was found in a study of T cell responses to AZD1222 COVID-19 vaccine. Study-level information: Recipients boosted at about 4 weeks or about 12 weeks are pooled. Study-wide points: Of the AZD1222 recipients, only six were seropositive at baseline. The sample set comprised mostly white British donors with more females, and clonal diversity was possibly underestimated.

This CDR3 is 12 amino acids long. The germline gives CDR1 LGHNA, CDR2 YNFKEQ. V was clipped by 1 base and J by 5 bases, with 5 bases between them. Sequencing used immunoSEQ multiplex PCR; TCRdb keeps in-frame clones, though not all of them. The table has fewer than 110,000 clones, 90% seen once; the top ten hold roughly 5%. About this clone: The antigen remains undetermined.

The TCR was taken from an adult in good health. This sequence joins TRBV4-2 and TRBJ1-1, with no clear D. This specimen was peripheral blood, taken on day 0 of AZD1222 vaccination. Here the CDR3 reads CASSQGFTEAFF. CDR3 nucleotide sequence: TGTGCCAGCAGCCAAGGGTTTACTGAAGCTTTCTTT.